The TCR beta chain described here comes from a study of T cell responses to AZD1222 COVID-19 vaccine. Overall study results and limits: Reportedly, close to half of spike-specific TCRs are directed against unmutated variant regions. Most donors were white British and more were female, and clonal diversity was possibly underestimated. With two AZD1222 doses given, Spike-specific TCR breadth and depth both rose.

Sequencing was performed with immunoSEQ multiplex PCR; in TCRdb, only in-frame clones are kept and a portion is missing. This table has fewer than 150,000 clones, around 89% appearing once. Comments on this clone: The antigen remains undetermined.

CDR1 and CDR2 (germline): WNHNN, SYGVQD (reference sequence). The V and J ends lost 4 bases and 1 base respectively, with 10 bases between them. CDR3 size: 14 residues. This chain joins TRBV10-1 and TRBJ1-1; the D is unclear. The TCR originated in an adult in good health. Material: peripheral blood, obtained on day 0 of AZD1222 vaccination. The CDR3 protein is CASSAAGKNTEAFF. CDR3 sequence (DNA): TGCGCCAGCAGTGCTGCTGGAAAGAACACTGAAGCTTTCTTT.